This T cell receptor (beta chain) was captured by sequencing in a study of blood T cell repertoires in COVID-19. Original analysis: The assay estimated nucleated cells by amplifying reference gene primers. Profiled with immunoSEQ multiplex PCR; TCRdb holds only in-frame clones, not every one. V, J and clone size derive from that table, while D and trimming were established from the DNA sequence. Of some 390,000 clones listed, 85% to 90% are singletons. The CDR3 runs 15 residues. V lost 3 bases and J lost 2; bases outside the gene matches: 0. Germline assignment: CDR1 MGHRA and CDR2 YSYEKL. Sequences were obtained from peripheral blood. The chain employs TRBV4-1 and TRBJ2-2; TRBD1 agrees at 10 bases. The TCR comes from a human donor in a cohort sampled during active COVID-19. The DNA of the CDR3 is TGCGCCAGCAGCCAGACAGGGGGCAACACCGGGGAGCTGTTTTTT. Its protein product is CASSQTGGNTGELFF.